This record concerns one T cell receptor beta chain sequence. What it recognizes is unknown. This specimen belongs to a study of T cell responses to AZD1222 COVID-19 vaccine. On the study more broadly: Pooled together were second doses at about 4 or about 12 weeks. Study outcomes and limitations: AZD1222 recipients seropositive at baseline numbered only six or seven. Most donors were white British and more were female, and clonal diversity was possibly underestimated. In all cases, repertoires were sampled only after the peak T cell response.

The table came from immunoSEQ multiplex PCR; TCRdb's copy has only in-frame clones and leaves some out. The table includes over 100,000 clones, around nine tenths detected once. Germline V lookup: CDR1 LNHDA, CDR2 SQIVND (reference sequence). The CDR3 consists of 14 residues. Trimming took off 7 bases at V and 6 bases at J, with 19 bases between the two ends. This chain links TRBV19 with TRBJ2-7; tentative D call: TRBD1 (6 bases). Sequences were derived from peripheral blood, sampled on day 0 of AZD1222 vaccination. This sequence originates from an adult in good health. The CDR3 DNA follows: TGTGCCAGTAAAGGAGGACCCAGGGGTGGCGAGCAGTACTTC. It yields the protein CASKGGPRGGEQYF.